Each of the 10 T cell receptor beta chains below was sequenced from the same sample in a study of beta chain features in type 1 diabetes. These receptors are not linked to any known antigen. The isolated RNA, all of it, was reverse transcribed, so expressed TCRB transcripts were what got sequenced. Measured with immunoSEQ multiplex PCR; TCRdb has only the in-frame clones, and not every one. Found here are more than 95,000 clones, roughly a sixth of them singletons; the top ten hold 2.6%. Study-wide results and caveats: When Type 1 diabetes patients were examined, their TCRB CDR3s proved moderately but significantly shorter in all four CD4+ subsets.

Material for sequencing was central memory CD4+ T cells from blood. Receptors originate from a man younger than 35 with type 1 diabetes.

The table lists this clone with a few counts. The gene calls are TRBV29-1 and TRBJ1-5; TRBD1 might be the D (5 bases). Per germline, CDR1 SQVTM and CDR2 ANQGSEA. The ends were cut back, 5 bases at V and 7 bases at J, with 21 bases in the middle. The CDR3 contains 15 residues. The CDR3 loop is CSVIPGTSVGQPQHF. CDR3 coding DNA: TGCAGCGTTATCCCCGGGACCTCAGTCGGACAGCCCCAGCATTTT.

The genes are TRBV28 and TRBJ1-1; D remains ambiguous. V lost 6 bases and J 6 bases, leaving 8 bases between the germline ends. CDR1 MDHEN and CDR2 SYDVKM come from the germline V gene. There are 11 residues in the CDR3. The CDR3: CASSSRSEAFF. The CDR3 nucleotides read TGTGCCAGCAGCTCGCGCTCTGAAGCTTTCTTT.

This clone occurred a few times. The chain links TRBV5-4 to TRBJ1-1; the D gene is possibly TRBD1 (6 bases). Looked up from germline, CDR1 is SGHNT and CDR2 is YYREEE (reference sequence). The CDR3 loop spans 14 amino acids. V was cut by 4 bases and J by 1 base, with 11 bases left in between. The CDR3: CASSNRAGNTEAFF. In nucleotides, the CDR3 is TGTGCCAGCAGCAACAGGGCTGGGAACACTGAAGCTTTCTTT.

The rearrangement joins TRBV2 to TRBJ1-2; D gene ambiguous. CDR3 length equals 13 residues. The V gene lost 0 bases and the J gene lost 8 bases, with 10 bases spanning the gap. Germline CDR1 reads SNHLY; CDR2 reads FYNNEI. The CDR3 bases are TGTGCCAGCAGTGAAGCTGAGGCAGTCGGCTACACCTTC. Translating it yields CASSEAEAVGYTF. The full variable domain, completed using reference TRBV2 and TRBJ1-2, is EPEVTQTPSHQVTQMGQEVILRCVPISNHLYFYWYRQILGQKVEFLVSFYNNEISEKSEIFDDQFSVERPDGSNFTLKIRSTKLEDSAMYFCASSEAEAVGYTFGSGTRLTVV.

This clone showed up just a few times. A far larger clone is only one base removed, so a read error is likely. The gene calls are TRBV5-1 and TRBJ2-3; D call uncertain. CDR1 is SGHRS and CDR2 is YFSETQ in the germline V gene. Trimming removed 0 bases at V and 1 base at J, with 6 bases between. The CDR3 covers 14 residues. The DNA of the CDR3 is TGCGCCAGCAGCTTGGAGCAGGGCACAGATACGCAGTATTTT. It translates to CASSLEQGTDTQYF.

This clone has a handful of counts. The J gene is TRBJ1-6, the V gene TRBV9; 8 nucleotides agree with TRBD1. Unmatched junction bases numbered 5, after V lost 3 bases and J lost 6 bases. This CDR3 region has 15 residues. The germline V gene encodes CDR1 SGDLS and CDR2 YYNGEE. In DNA form, the CDR3 reads TGTGCCAGCAGCGCCTGGGACAGGATTAATTCACCCCTCCACTTT. It yields the protein CASSAWDRINSPLHF.

In its sample, this clone was seen a few times. The V call is TRBV29-1, the J call TRBJ2-3, with 7 bases identical to TRBD2. Germline-derived CDR1 and CDR2 are SQVTM and ANQGSEA. Trimming removed 3 bases from V and 4 bases from J; junction bases left unmatched: 7. The CDR3 sequence is 14 residues long. The CDR3 spells CSVEGVAGADTQYF. CDR3 nucleotide sequence: TGCAGCGTTGAGGGAGTAGCGGGCGCAGATACGCAGTATTTT.

The chain employs TRBV4-1 and TRBJ1-1; D is unresolved. This CDR3 contains 15 residues. Per germline, CDR1 MGHRA and CDR2 YSYEKL. V was trimmed by 4 bases and J by 6 bases, leaving 18 bases between them. The CDR3 protein is CASSLHLGKRPEAFF. CDR3 coding DNA: TGCGCCAGCAGCCTCCACCTGGGGAAAAGGCCTGAAGCTTTCTTT.

A few counts support this clone. V usage is TRBV6-6 and J usage is TRBJ1-3, with D possibly matching TRBD1 (6 bases). The V and J ends lost 2 bases and 0 bases respectively, with 8 bases between them. Germline V gene sequence: CDR1 MNHNY, CDR2 SVGAGI (reference sequence). This CDR3 is 15 amino acids long. The CDR3 coding sequence is TGTGCCAGCAGTTACAAACAGGGCTCTGGAAACACCATATATTTT. It translates to CASSYKQGSGNTIYF.

The genes are TRBV6-5 and TRBJ2-7, with no clear D. The CDR3 covers 15 residues. Germline CDR1 and CDR2: MNHEY and SVGAGI. Trimming stripped 0 bases from V and 5 bases from J, with 14 bases between. For the CDR3, the DNA is TGTGCCAGCAGTTACTCAGAGACCGTGGGCAACGAGCAGTACTTC. Amino acid sequence: CASSYSETVGNEQYF.